Shown below are 25 T cell receptor beta chains from a single sample sequenced in a study of tumor-infiltrating lymphocytes in primary liver carcinoma. The study co-extracted DNA and RNA from 20-30 mg of unsorted bulk tissue. Priming with a constant-region primer yielded TCR beta cDNA from 450 to 600 ng total RNA. Employing slightly modified ARM-PCR, three nested multiplex PCR rounds were run, and these gave rise to the TCR beta libraries. Amplification in the first two PCR rounds was performed using TRBV1-TRBV30 forward primers and a C-beta reverse primer for around 10 cycles each. TCRdb re-analysed the multiplex PCR reads in MiXCR, keeping a single row per CDR3 protein. The table records approximately 30,000 distinct CDR3 sequences, 71% of them present only once. Sequencing used liver tumor tissue from sampling region 3. This sample's subset: tumor region T3, left-lateral pole. These TCRs come from a woman between 25 and 40 years old with primary liver carcinoma and hepatitis B virus infection.

As to this clonotype: A read error may produce the germline difference seen at one junction end. The chain employs TRBV11-2 and TRBJ1-5; D is undetermined. The CDR3 sequence is 14 residues long. Germline-derived CDR1 and CDR2 are SGHAT and FQNNGV. Here the CDR3 DNA reads TGTGCCAGCAGCAGGTTAGGGCGGAATCAGCCCCAACATTTT. This encodes CASSRLGRNQPQHF. The full variable domain, completed using reference TRBV11-2 and TRBJ1-5, is EAGVAQSPRYKIIEKRQSVAFWCNPISGHATLYWYQQILGQGPKLLIQFQNNGVVDDSQLPKDRFSAERLKGVDSTLKIQPAKLEDSAVYLCASSRLGRNQPQHFGDGTRLSIL.

Worth noting for this clonotype: In this CDR3 the conserved last residue, phenylalanine or tryptophan, is missing, so a read error is likely. J is TRBJ2-6 and V is TRBV6-6; D is perhaps TRBD2 (5 bases). The CDR3 runs 16 residues. Between the trimmed V and J ends, which lost 7 bases and 0 bases, there was a span of 13 bases. In germline, CDR1 is MNHNY, CDR2 SVGAGI (reference sequence). CDR3 sequence: CASNLRDHSGANVLTS. CDR3 sequence (DNA): TGTGCCAGCAACCTCCGGGATCACTCTGGGGCCAACGTCCTGACTTCC.

Worth noting for this clonotype: One junction end disagrees with the germline gene, perhaps due to a read error. This chain connects TRBV28 to TRBJ2-2, with 7 positions matching TRBD2. The germline V gene has CDR1 MDHEN and CDR2 SYDVKM. This CDR3 is built from 13 residues. CDR3 bases: TGTGCCAGCAGTTTGAGCATGAGCGGGGAGCTGTCTTTT. Protein product: CASSLSMSGELSF.

Comment on this clonotype: One junction end does not reproduce the germline sequence, and a read error may be involved. This chain uses TRBV11-1 with TRBJ2-3; D is undetermined. Germline V gene data show CDR1 as SGHAT and CDR2 as FQDESV (reference sequence). This CDR3 is built from 13 residues. The CDR3 DNA reads TGTACCAGCAGCATCGGATGTACAGATATGCAGTATTTT. It translates to CTSSIGCTDMQYF.

With respect to this clonotype: The CDR3 end shows no conserved phenylalanine or tryptophan, and so a read error is likely. The chain has TRBV7-8 and TRBJ2-1; D may be TRBD2 (5 bases). The germline V and J ends were trimmed by 4 bases and 8 bases, with 6 bases remaining between them. Germline CDR1 SGHVS, CDR2 FQNEAQ. This CDR3 region has 11 residues. The DNA of the CDR3 is TGTGCCAGCAGCTGGCGGGATGAGCAGTTCTCC. It encodes CASSWRDEQFS.

There are many counts of this clonotype. It is likely a read error, because the conserved phenylalanine at the end of the CDR3 is missing. The DNA is omitted, as the CDR3 cannot be located on it reliably, and the CDR3 follows TCRdb's listing. The CDR3: CASSLGAGFGYTI. The chain has TRBV11-2 and TRBJ1-2. Counting both end residues, the CDR3 totals 13 amino acids. Per the germline V gene, CDR1 is SGHAT and CDR2 is FQNNGV.

This clonotype has a single count. One base away lies a much larger clone, so this may be a sequencing read error. V and J are TRBV11-3 and TRBJ2-1; tentative D call: TRBD2 (7 bases). This CDR3 spans 17 amino acids. Germline-derived CDR1 and CDR2 are SGHNT and YENEEA. CDR3 sequence (DNA): TGTGTCAGCAGCTCCCGGGGGGCGCGGACCTTGGGCAATGAGCAGTTCTTC. It specifies CVSSSRGARTLGNEQFF. Variable domain in full (rest from reference TRBV11-3 and TRBJ2-1): EAGVVQSPRYKIIEKKQPVAFWCNPISGHNTLYWYLQNLGQGPELLIRYENEEAVDDSQLPKDRFSAERLKGVDSTLKIQPAELGDSAVYLCVSSSRGARTLGNEQFFGPGTRLTVL.

Worth noting for this clonotype: A junction boundary mismatches the germline segment, possibly from a read error. The gene calls are TRBV11-2 and TRBJ2-5; the D gene is possibly TRBD1 (5 bases). Germline V CDR1 and CDR2: SGHAT, FQNNGV. The CDR3 has 16 amino acids. CDR3 sequence reads: CASSTRARGAKETQCF. The CDR3 region has the DNA TGTGCCAGCAGCACAAGAGCAAGGGGCGCGAAAGAGACCCAGTGCTTC.

This clonotype was recorded many times. This chain uses TRBV11-3 with TRBJ1-1; D remains ambiguous. The length of the CDR3 is 15 residues. Germline V gene sequence: CDR1 SGHNT, CDR2 YENEEA. V dropped 5 bases and J dropped 0 bases, with 13 bases sitting between them. CDR3 DNA: TGTGCCAGCAGCCTAACAGTAGGGATGAACACTGAAGCTTTCTTT. Amino acid sequence: CASSLTVGMNTEAFF.

The chain links TRBV7-8 to TRBJ2-7, with unresolved D. This CDR3 comprises 18 residues. Germline loops: CDR1 SGHVS, CDR2 FQNEAQ. The CDR3 nucleotides read TGTGATAGCAGCTCGGGTCGCGGTCGTACTATGAGCACCTACGAGCAGTACTTC. Residues: CDSSSGRGRTMSTYEQYF.

Worth noting for this clonotype: Since the CDR3 does not end with the conserved phenylalanine or tryptophan, this likely comes from a read error. The J gene is TRBJ2-7, the V gene TRBV28, with a possible D match to TRBD2 (5 bases). The CDR3 is made up of 14 amino acids. The germline gives CDR1 MDHEN, CDR2 SYDVKM. CDR3 nucleotides: TGTGCCAGCAGTGCGGGCCAAAGCTCCTACGAACAGTACTAC. Translation gives CASSAGQSSYEQYY.

In this sample, this clonotype turned up a few times. This chain uses TRBV29-1 with TRBJ2-1, with D perhaps TRBD2 (6 bases). The CDR3 loop spans 16 amino acids. Between the trimmed V and J ends, which lost 4 bases and 8 bases, there was a span of 24 bases. The V gene's germline CDR1 is SQVTM and CDR2 ANQGSEA. The CDR3 sequence is CSVGLAGGLTGDEQFF. The CDR3 nucleotides read TGCAGCGTTGGCCTAGCAGGAGGATTGACGGGAGATGAGCAGTTCTTC.

Of note for this clonotype: A read error may account for a junction end that differs from germline. The chain links TRBV7-9 to TRBJ2-2, with D tentatively TRBD2 (6 bases). Germline CDR1 SEHNR, CDR2 FQNEAQ (reference sequence). The CDR3 length is 15 residues. CDR3 sequence (DNA): TGTGCCAGCAGCTTCTCACTAGCTGACACCGGGGAGCTCCTTTTT. Its translation: CASSFSLADTGELLF.

As regards this clonotype: Sequence at one end of the junction differs from germline and may be a read error. This sequence joins TRBV12-3 or TRBV12-4 and TRBJ2-5, with D perhaps TRBD1 or TRBD2 (6 bases each). There are 15 residues in the CDR3. As DNA, the CDR3 is TGTACCAGCAGCACCTACCCCGGGGGCGAAGAGACCCCGTACTTT. It translates to CTSSTYPGGEETPYF.

This clonotype has a handful of counts. The junction differs from germline at one of its ends, possibly a read error. The CDR3 DNA is TGTGCTAGCAGCATAATAACAGGGGGCGCGAAAGAGACCCAGTACTTC. The encoded protein is CASSIITGGAKETQYF. The chain combines TRBV11-2 with TRBJ2-5; 9 bases fit TRBD1. The germline V gene encodes CDR1 SGHAT and CDR2 FQNNGV. This CDR3 has 16 residues.

Notes on this clonotype: One end of the junction does not line up with germline, which may come from a read error. The genes are TRBV6-1 and TRBJ2-2; tentative D call: TRBD1 (6 bases). CDR1 is MNHNS and CDR2 is SASEGT in the germline V gene. This CDR3 contains 14 residues. Here the CDR3 reads CASTKRRDTRELFF. CDR3 DNA sequence: TGTGCCAGTACGAAGAGAAGGGACACCAGGGAGCTGTTTTTT.

A remark on this clonotype: Relative to the germline gene, one junction end is altered; a read error may explain this. V gene TRBV4-1 combines with J gene TRBJ2-7, with D possibly being TRBD1 (6 bases). Germline values: CDR1 MGHRA, CDR2 YSYEKL. The CDR3 length is 15 residues. As DNA, the CDR3 is TGCGCCAGTAGCCAAGGTGGCTGGGGGCGCGACCAGCAGTACTTC. The encoded protein is CASSQGGWGRDQQYF.

This clonotype came up a few times. One end of the junction fails to match germline, which may point to a read error. The rearrangement joins TRBV4-3 to TRBJ2-1, with D tentatively TRBD2 (6 bases). The germline V gene has CDR1 LGHNA and CDR2 YSLEER. This CDR3 has 16 amino acids. CDR3 DNA sequence: TGCGCTAGCAACCAAGATGCGGGAAGCTCTTACAATGAGCAGTTCTTC. Residues: CASNQDAGSSYNEQFF.

This clonotype was recorded many times. V usage is TRBV11-3 and J usage is TRBJ2-3, with a tentative D call TRBD2 (5 bases). The V and J ends lost 3 bases and 1 base respectively, with 8 bases between them. The CDR3 is made up of 14 amino acids. Germline CDR1 is SGHNT and CDR2 is YENEEA. CDR3 loop: CASSFYSGTDTQYF. CDR3 bases: TGTGCCAGCAGCTTCTATAGCGGCACAGATACGCAGTATTTT.

Comment on this clonotype: One end of the junction varies from germline; a read error may be responsible. This chain connects TRBV5-4 to TRBJ2-2, with 7 bases fitting TRBD2. The germline gives CDR1 SGHNT, CDR2 YYREEE (reference sequence). This CDR3 has 16 amino acids. For the CDR3, the DNA is TGTGCCAGCAGCCCATCTGGCGGGAGAGGTTCCGGGGAGCTGTTATTT. It yields the protein CASSPSGGRGSGELLF. Together with reference TRBV5-4 and TRBJ2-2, the CDR3 gives the full variable domain: ETGVTQSPTHLIKTRGQQVTLRCSSQSGHNTVSWYQQALGQGPQFIFQYYREEENGRGNFPPRFSGLQFPNYSSELNVNALELDDSALYLCASSPSGGRGSGELLFGEGSRLTVL.

V and J are TRBV6-2 or TRBV6-3 and TRBJ2-1; tentative D call: TRBD2 (6 bases). The CDR3 loop spans 14 amino acids. Germline CDR1 reads MNHEY; CDR2 reads SVGEGT. Between the trimmed V and J ends, which lost 7 bases and 3 bases, there was a span of 13 bases. The DNA for the CDR3 is TGTGCCAGCAATTCAATCGGGGGCTACAATGAGCAGTTCTTC. Translating it yields CASNSIGGYNEQFF.

This clonotype was seen a single time. Since the CDR3 does not end with the conserved phenylalanine or tryptophan, this likely comes from a read error. The CDR3 protein is CASSFVKNSLLHI. CDR3 nucleotides: TGTGCCAGCAGCTTTGTAAAGAATTCACTCCTCCACATT. The chain joins TRBV11-2 to TRBJ1-6, with D unclear. Germline-derived CDR1 and CDR2 are SGHAT and FQNNGV. CDR3 length: 13 amino acids.

Worth noting for this clonotype: Because it lacks the conserved phenylalanine or tryptophan at the end, this CDR3 is likely a read error. This sequence joins TRBV11-2 and TRBJ1-1, with TRBD1 as a possible D gene (5 bases). The germline V gene has CDR1 SGHAT and CDR2 FQNNGV. The CDR3 sequence is 13 residues long. As DNA, the CDR3 is TGTGCTAACACCCCCGATGGGGGCACTGAAGCTTTCTCT. This codes for CANTPDGGTEAFS.

Turning to this clonotype: A much more abundant neighbour one base away suggests this may be a read error. V is TRBV29-1 and J is TRBJ2-7; D may match TRBD1 or TRBD2 (6 bases each). Germline assignment: CDR1 SQVTM and CDR2 ANQGSEA. This CDR3 is 13 amino acids long. The CDR3 bases are TGCAGCGCCTGGGACTGGGGGCACTTCGGGCAGAACTTC. This sequence encodes CSAWDWGHFGQNF.

This clonotype appeared once. The junction and the germline gene differ at one end; a read error may be behind it. V is TRBV7-9 and J is TRBJ2-7; D call uncertain. CDR3 size: 11 residues. CDR1 SEHNR and CDR2 FQNEAQ come from the germline V gene (reference sequence). The CDR3 here is CTSSLFYEQYF. DNA of the CDR3: TGTACCAGCAGCTTATTCTACGAGCAGTACTTC.